In its sample, the clone carrying this T cell receptor beta chain was seen once. The data were taken from a study of blood T cell repertoires in COVID-19. On the study more broadly: From T cells, B-cell-depleted T cells, or PBMCs came the material, which was cDNA or gDNA.

The ends lost 1 base at V and 6 bases at J; junction bases unmatched: 5. The CDR3 length is 15 residues. The germline V gene has CDR1 MDHEN and CDR2 SYDVKM. Using immunoSEQ multiplex PCR, the repertoire was profiled, and TCRdb retains in-frame clones only, with some absent. This table holds roughly 310,000 clones, 89% found once. Across 20 to 25 US areas, participants ranged in age from about 18 to 89 years. Participants had their cohort set by participant-reported clinical history. Recovery meant two consecutive negative NP/OP PCR tests, professional clearance, or resolved symptoms. The sequence was obtained from a woman aged 40 to 50 who had recovered from COVID-19. Sequencing was done on a sample of PBMCs or T cells enriched from blood (not recorded which). The chain is built from TRBV28 and TRBJ1-2, with 10 nucleotides matching TRBD1. CDR3 in amino acids: CASSLYRQGADGYTF. Here the CDR3 DNA reads TGTGCCAGCAGTTTATACCGACAGGGGGCGGATGGCTACACCTTC.